This is a list of T cell receptor beta chains from one sample in a study of shared clonotypes between healthy human individuals. The repertoire was sequenced with immunoSEQ multiplex PCR; TCRdb's copy has only in-frame clones and lacks some. The sample lists fewer than 850,000 clones; 96% were seen once. Sequencing was carried out using naive CD8+ T cells sorted from blood. Receptors originate from a man aged 25-40 years in good health. The CDR3 runs from the conserved cysteine through the conserved F or W. The D gene is left open where the match is weak. Some rows mark clone size as missing; the rest say once, few, many or name a class of expanded clone.

15	-	-	TRBV6-1	TRBJ2-1	CASTVDRSSYNEQFF	TGTGCCAGCACCGTAGACAGGAGCTCCTACAATGAGCAGTTCTTC
16	-	-	TRBV4-2	TRBJ2-3	CASSQDGEVSTDTQYF	TGTGCCAGCAGCCAAGATGGGGAGGTTAGCACAGATACGCAGTATTTT
14	-	-	TRBV10-3	TRBJ1-2	CATGPEAGVYGYTF	TGTGCCACAGGCCCCGAAGCCGGAGTCTATGGCTACACCTTC
17	-	TRBD2	TRBV6-1	TRBJ2-3	CASSEAWTSPRTDTQYF	TGTGCCAGCAGTGAAGCGTGGACTAGTCCCCGCACAGATACGCAGTATTTT
14	-	TRBD2	TRBV5-4	TRBJ2-7	CASSFGLAAYEQYF	TGTGCCAGCAGCTTCGGACTAGCGGCTTACGAGCAGTACTTC
16	-	-	TRBV27	TRBJ2-6	CASSWVGSHGANVLTF	TGTGCCAGCAGTTGGGTAGGGAGTCATGGGGCCAACGTCCTGACTTTC
15	-	TRBD2	TRBV28	TRBJ2-3	CASQWTSGMADTQYF	TGTGCCAGCCAATGGACTAGCGGGATGGCAGATACGCAGTATTTT
18	-	TRBD2	TRBV19	TRBJ2-1	CASSIGGAGSDPYNEQFF	TGTGCCAGTAGTATAGGGGGAGCGGGATCCGACCCCTACAATGAGCAGTTCTTC
15	-	TRBD2	TRBV28	TRBJ2-1	CASRLAGEPYNEQFF	TGTGCCAGCAGGCTAGCGGGAGAACCCTACAATGAGCAGTTCTTC
14	once	TRBD2	TRBV29-1	TRBJ2-7	CSVEDAGDDYEQYF	TGCAGCGTTGAAGATGCGGGGGATGACTACGAGCAGTACTTC